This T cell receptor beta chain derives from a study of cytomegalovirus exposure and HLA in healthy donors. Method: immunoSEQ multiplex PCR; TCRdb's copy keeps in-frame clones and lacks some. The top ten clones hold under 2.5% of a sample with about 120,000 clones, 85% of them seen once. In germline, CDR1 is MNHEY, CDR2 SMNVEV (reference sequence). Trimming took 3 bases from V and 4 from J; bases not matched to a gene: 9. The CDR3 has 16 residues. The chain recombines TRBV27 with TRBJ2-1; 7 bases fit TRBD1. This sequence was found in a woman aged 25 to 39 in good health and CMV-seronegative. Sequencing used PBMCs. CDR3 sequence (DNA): TGTGCCAGCAGTTTTAATCGACAGGGTGGGTACAATGAGCAGTTCTTC. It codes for CASSFNRQGGYNEQFF.